These 18 T cell receptor beta chains were sequenced from one sample in a study of T cell responses to AZD1222 COVID-19 vaccine. Measured with immunoSEQ multiplex PCR; TCRdb has only the in-frame clones, and not every one. In the table there are 44,000 or so clones, about four fifths of which are singletons. The material was peripheral blood, obtained 28 days after the second dose of the MenACWY control vaccine. Receptors originate from an adult who received the MenACWY meningococcal vaccine as a control.

Only a few counts were recorded for this clone. The chain joins TRBV24-1 to TRBJ1-1, with unresolved D. Germline V gene lookup returns CDR1 KGHDR and CDR2 SFDVKD. This CDR3 region has 17 residues. V was pared by 5 bases and J by 6 bases, with 24 bases between. CDR3: CATSAPGPISGVAEAFF. The CDR3, as DNA: TGTGCCACCAGTGCACCGGGCCCCATCTCTGGGGTGGCTGAAGCTTTCTTT.

The chain carries TRBV6-5 and TRBJ2-2; TRBD1 matches 8 bases. Germline values: CDR1 MNHEY, CDR2 SVGAGI. There are 16 residues in the CDR3. J lost 9 bases, V lost 0 bases, and 9 bases had no gene match. CDR3: CASSYSGGTGGRELFF. In nucleotides, the CDR3 is TGTGCCAGCAGTTACTCGGGGGGAACAGGGGGGAGGGAGCTGTTTTTT.

This clone occurred many times. The V gene is TRBV10-2, the J gene TRBJ2-4; D is unclear. Germline V gene data show CDR1 as WSHSY and CDR2 as SAAADI. Trimming left V 6 bases short and J 8 bases short, with 11 bases between. The CDR3 contains 12 residues. DNA of the CDR3: TGCGCCAGCAGGGGCCGTCGGGACATTCAGTACTTC. Translation gives CASRGRRDIQYF.

The chain is built from TRBV27 and TRBJ1-4; D not certain. Germline-derived CDR1 and CDR2 are MNHEY and SMNVEV (reference sequence). Trimming stripped 5 bases from V and 2 bases from J, with 12 bases between. This CDR3 has 15 amino acids. The CDR3 DNA sequence: TGTGCCAGCAGTGCGGCTGGGCGGACTAATGAAAAACTGTTTTTT. Translated, it gives CASSAAGRTNEKLFF. Complete variable domain (other parts from reference TRBV27 and TRBJ1-4): EAQVTQNPRYLITVTGKKLTVTCSQNMNHEYMSWYRQDPGLGLRQIYYSMNVEVTDKGDVPEGYKVSRKEKRNFPLILESPSPNQTSLYFCASSAAGRTNEKLFFGSGTQLSVL.

The rearrangement uses TRBV4-2 and TRBJ2-2; perhaps TRBD1 as D (5 bases). Between the trimmed V and J ends, which lost 0 bases and 3 bases, there was a span of 8 bases. The CDR3 runs 15 residues. Germline V gives CDR1 LGHNA, CDR2 YNFKEQ. The CDR3 loop reads CASSQDIGDTGELFF. The CDR3 coding sequence is TGTGCCAGCAGCCAAGATATAGGGGACACCGGGGAGCTGTTTTTT.

The chain joins TRBV18 to TRBJ1-1, with D uncertain. The CDR3 consists of 13 residues. The germline gives CDR1 KGHSH, CDR2 LQKENI. V lost 6 bases and J 3 bases, leaving 11 bases between the germline ends. The CDR3 sequence is CASSQNKDTEAFF. CDR3 in DNA: TGTGCCAGCTCGCAAAATAAAGACACTGAAGCTTTCTTT.

V usage is TRBV6-5 and J usage is TRBJ1-5, with D unclear. V lost 5 bases, J lost 1 base, and 3 bases lay in between. The CDR3 totals 12 residues. Per the germline V gene, CDR1 is MNHEY and CDR2 is SVGAGI. The CDR3 DNA reads as TGTGCCAGCAGTAGGAGCAATCAGCCCCAGCATTTT. Translating it yields CASSRSNQPQHF.

This clone was detected only a few times. This chain joins TRBV6-1 and TRBJ2-5; TRBD1 agrees at 7 bases. The CDR3 extends over 16 amino acids. J lost 1 base, V lost 4 bases, and 9 bases had no gene match. Germline V CDR1 and CDR2: MNHNS, SASEGT. The CDR3 DNA follows: TGTGCCAGCAGTGGACGACAGGGCCACACCCAAGAGACCCAGTACTTC. Translated, it gives CASSGRQGHTQETQYF.

J is TRBJ2-7 and V is TRBV2, with 7 nucleotides matching TRBD2. The CDR3 runs 14 residues. Per germline, CDR1 SNHLY and CDR2 FYNNEI. Trimming cost V 5 bases and J 4 bases; bases outside gene matches: 8. For the CDR3, the DNA is TGTGCCAGCAGTTCGGGGGGAGGGGAATACGAGCAGTACTTC. Translation: CASSSGGGEYEQYF.

The chain uses TRBV25-1 and TRBJ1-5; D uncertain. Germline V lookup: CDR1 MGHDK, CDR2 SYGVNS. V shed 5 bases and J shed 0 bases, with 11 bases lying between them. The CDR3 contains 15 residues. Here the CDR3 reads CASSLPPYSNQPQHF. The CDR3 region has the DNA TGTGCCAGCAGTTTACCTCCCTATAGCAATCAGCCCCAGCATTTT. Combining the CDR3 with reference TRBV25-1 and TRBJ1-5 gives the whole variable domain EADIYQTPRYLVIGTGKKITLECSQTMGHDKMYWYQQDPGMELHLIHYSYGVNSTEKGDLSSESTVSRIRTEHFPLTLESARPSHTSQYLCASSLPPYSNQPQHFGDGTRLSIL.

The V gene is TRBV7-8, the J gene TRBJ2-1; D gene ambiguous. CDR3 length equals 14 residues. Germline V gene sequence: CDR1 SGHVS, CDR2 FQNEAQ. V was clipped by 1 base and J by 5 bases, with 9 bases between them. CDR3 in amino acids: CASSLGRRDNEQFF. The CDR3, as DNA: TGTGCCAGCAGCTTAGGGCGGAGAGACAATGAGCAGTTCTTC.

The CDR3 DNA is TGTGCCAGCAGCCCTAGGTCAGGCACCGGGGAGCTGTTTTTT. It codes for CASSPRSGTGELFF. The V and J genes are TRBV14 and TRBJ2-2, with D hard to call. CDR1 SGHDN and CDR2 FVKESK come from the germline V gene. V dropped 4 bases and J dropped 4 bases, with 10 bases sitting between them. CDR3 length: 14 residues.

The rearrangement uses TRBV14 and TRBJ1-3, with D hard to call. V was clipped by 1 base and J by 4 bases, with 5 bases between them. The CDR3 runs to 13 residues. Germline V gene lookup returns CDR1 SGHDN and CDR2 FVKESK. The CDR3 coding sequence is TGTGCCAGCAGCCAAGTCATCGGAAACACCATATATTTT. It encodes CASSQVIGNTIYF.

The chain is built from TRBV6-5 and TRBJ1-6, with D possibly matching TRBD1 (5 bases). The CDR3 runs to 15 residues. Germline V gene data show CDR1 as MNHEY and CDR2 as SVGAGI. Trimming cost V 7 bases and J 7 bases, with 17 bases left between them. CDR3 bases: TGTGCCAGCAACAACCGGGACCCAAGGAATTCACCCCTCCACTTT. Amino acid sequence: CASNNRDPRNSPLHF.

The chain recombines TRBV29-1 with TRBJ2-1; D could derive from TRBD1 or TRBD2 (5 bases each). The germline V and J ends were trimmed by 8 bases and 6 bases, with 17 bases remaining between them. CDR3 size: 13 residues. Germline CDR1 and CDR2: SQVTM and ANQGSEA. CDR3 region: CSSKEGRGNEQFF. The CDR3 bases are TGCAGCTCTAAAGAGGGACGGGGCAATGAGCAGTTCTTC.

V usage is TRBV27 and J usage is TRBJ2-1; 9 bases line up with TRBD1. CDR1 and CDR2 from the germline V gene are MNHEY and SMNVEV (reference sequence). Trimming removed 5 bases from V and 9 bases from J; junction bases left unmatched: 11. This CDR3 has 15 residues. CDR3 sequence (DNA): TGTGCCAGCAGTCCGTACCGGGACAGGGCTGGTGAGCAGTTCTTC. Translation gives CASSPYRDRAGEQFF.

The count of this clone is one. The V gene is TRBV25-1, the J gene TRBJ2-3; no clear D gene. The CDR3 sequence is 13 residues long. Germline CDR1 and CDR2: MGHDK and SYGVNS. V lost 2 bases to trimming and J lost 0 bases, with 3 bases between them. The CDR3 sequence is CASSETSTDTQYF. The CDR3 DNA is TGTGCCAGCAGTGAAACAAGCACAGATACGCAGTATTTT.

This chain uses TRBV19 with TRBJ2-7, with 8 bases matching TRBD2. V lost 5 bases to trimming and J lost 3 bases; unmatched junction nucleotides: 9. The length of the CDR3 is 15 residues. Germline V gives CDR1 LNHDA, CDR2 SQIVND (reference sequence). The CDR3 DNA follows: TGTGCCAGTAGTCTCCAACCGAGCGGGAGCTACGAGCAGTACTTC. Protein product: CASSLQPSGSYEQYF.